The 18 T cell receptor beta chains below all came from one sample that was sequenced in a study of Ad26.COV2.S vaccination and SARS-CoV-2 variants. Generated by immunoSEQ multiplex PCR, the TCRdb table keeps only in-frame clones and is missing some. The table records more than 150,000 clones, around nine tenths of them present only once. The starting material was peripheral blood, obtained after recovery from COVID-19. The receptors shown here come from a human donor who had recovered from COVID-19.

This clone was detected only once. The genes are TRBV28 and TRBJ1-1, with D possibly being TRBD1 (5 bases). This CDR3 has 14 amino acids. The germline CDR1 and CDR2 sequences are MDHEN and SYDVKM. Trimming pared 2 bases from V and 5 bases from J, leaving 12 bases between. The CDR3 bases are TGTGCCAGCAGTTTACCAGGGAGGAGGACTGAAGCTTTCTTT. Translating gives CASSLPGRRTEAFF.

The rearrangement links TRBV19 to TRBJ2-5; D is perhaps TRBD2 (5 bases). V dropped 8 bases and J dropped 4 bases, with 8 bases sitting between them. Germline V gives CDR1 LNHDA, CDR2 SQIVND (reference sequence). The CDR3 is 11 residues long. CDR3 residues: CASLGGETQYF. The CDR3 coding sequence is TGTGCCAGTTTAGGAGGAGAGACCCAGTACTTC.

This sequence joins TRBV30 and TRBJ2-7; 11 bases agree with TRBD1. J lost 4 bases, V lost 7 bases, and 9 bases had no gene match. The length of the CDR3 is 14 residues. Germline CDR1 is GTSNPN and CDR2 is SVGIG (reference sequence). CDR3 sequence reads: CASYYGTGGYEQYF. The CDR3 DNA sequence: TGTGCCTCCTACTACGGGACAGGGGGGTACGAGCAGTACTTC. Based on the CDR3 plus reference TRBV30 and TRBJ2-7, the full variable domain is SQTIHQWPATLVQPVGSPLSLECTVEGTSNPNLYWYRQAAGRGLQLLFYSVGIGQISSEVPQNLSASRPQDRQFILSSKKLLLSDSGFYLCASYYGTGGYEQYFGPGTRLTVT.

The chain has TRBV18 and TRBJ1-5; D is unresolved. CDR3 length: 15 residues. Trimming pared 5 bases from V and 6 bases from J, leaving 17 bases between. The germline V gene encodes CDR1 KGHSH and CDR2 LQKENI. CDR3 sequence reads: CASSTQATDGQPQHF. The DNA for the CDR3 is TGTGCCAGCTCAACCCAGGCCACGGACGGTCAGCCCCAGCATTTT.

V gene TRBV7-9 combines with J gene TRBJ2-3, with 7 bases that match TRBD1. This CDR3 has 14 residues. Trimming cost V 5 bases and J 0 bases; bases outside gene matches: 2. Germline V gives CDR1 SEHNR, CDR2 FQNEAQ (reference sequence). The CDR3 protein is CASSVGQSTDTQYF. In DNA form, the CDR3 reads TGTGCCAGCAGCGTGGGACAGAGCACAGATACGCAGTATTTT.

The DNA for the CDR3 is TGTGCCAGCAGTAGGGGGCAGGGTGAAGCTTTCTTT. It codes for CASSRGQGEAFF. The V and J genes are TRBV28 and TRBJ1-1; 7 nucleotides line up with TRBD1. Germline V lookup: CDR1 MDHEN, CDR2 SYDVKM. Trimming cost V 5 bases and J 7 bases; bases outside gene matches: 4. The CDR3 has 12 amino acids.

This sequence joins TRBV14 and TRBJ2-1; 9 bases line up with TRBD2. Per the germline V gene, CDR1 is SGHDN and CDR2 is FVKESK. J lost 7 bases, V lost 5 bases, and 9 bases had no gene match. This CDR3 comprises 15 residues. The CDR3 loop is CASSSLAGGGNEQFF. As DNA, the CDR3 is TGTGCCAGCAGCTCACTAGCGGGCGGTGGGAATGAGCAGTTCTTC.

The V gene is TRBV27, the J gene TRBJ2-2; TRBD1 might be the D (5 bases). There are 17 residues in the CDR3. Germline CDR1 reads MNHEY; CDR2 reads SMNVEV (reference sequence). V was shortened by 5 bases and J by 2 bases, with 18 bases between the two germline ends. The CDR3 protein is CASSPQGPGYNTGELFF. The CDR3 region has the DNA TGTGCCAGCAGTCCTCAGGGCCCAGGGTACAACACCGGGGAGCTGTTTTTT.

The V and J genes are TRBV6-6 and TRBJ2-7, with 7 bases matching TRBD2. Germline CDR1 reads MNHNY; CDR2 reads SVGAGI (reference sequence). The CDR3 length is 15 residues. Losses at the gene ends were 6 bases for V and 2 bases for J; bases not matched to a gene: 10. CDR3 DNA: TGTGCCAGCAGCACGGGGGGAGGGTTTACCTACGAGCAGTACTTC. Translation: CASSTGGGFTYEQYF.

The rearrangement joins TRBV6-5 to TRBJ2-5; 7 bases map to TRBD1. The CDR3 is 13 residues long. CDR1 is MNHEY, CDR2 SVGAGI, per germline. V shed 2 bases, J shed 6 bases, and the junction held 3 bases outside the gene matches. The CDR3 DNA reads TGTGCCAGCAGTTACGTACAGGGGCAGACCCAGTACTTC. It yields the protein CASSYVQGQTQYF.

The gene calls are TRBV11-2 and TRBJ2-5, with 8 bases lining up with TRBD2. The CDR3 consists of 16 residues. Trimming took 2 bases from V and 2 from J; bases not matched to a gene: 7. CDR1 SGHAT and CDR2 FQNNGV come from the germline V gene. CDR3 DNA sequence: TGTGCCAGCAGCTTATCCGGACTAGCCACTCAAGAGACCCAGTACTTC. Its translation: CASSLSGLATQETQYF. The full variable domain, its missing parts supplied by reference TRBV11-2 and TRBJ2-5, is EAGVAQSPRYKIIEKRQSVAFWCNPISGHATLYWYQQILGQGPKLLIQFQNNGVVDDSQLPKDRFSAERLKGVDSTLKIQPAKLEDSAVYLCASSLSGLATQETQYFGPGTRLLVL.

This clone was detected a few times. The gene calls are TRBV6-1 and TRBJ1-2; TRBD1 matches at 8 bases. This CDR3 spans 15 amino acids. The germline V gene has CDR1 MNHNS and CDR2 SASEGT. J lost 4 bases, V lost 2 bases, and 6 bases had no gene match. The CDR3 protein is CASSERAGGGYGYTF. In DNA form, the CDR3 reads TGTGCCAGCAGTGAAAGGGCAGGGGGCGGCTATGGCTACACCTTC.

CDR3 DNA sequence: TGTGCCAGCAGCCAAGTGGAAGGTAGAACTGAAGCTTTCTTT. It encodes CASSQVEGRTEAFF. The rearrangement links TRBV14 to TRBJ1-1; D gene uncertain. V was clipped by 1 base and J by 5 bases, with 11 bases between them. CDR3 length equals 14 residues. Germline CDR1 is SGHDN and CDR2 is FVKESK.

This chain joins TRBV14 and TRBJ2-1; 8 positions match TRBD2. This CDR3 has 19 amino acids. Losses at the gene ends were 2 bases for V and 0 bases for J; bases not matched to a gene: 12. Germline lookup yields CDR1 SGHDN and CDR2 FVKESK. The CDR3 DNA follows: TGTGCCAGCAGCCAATTCCGGGGGCGCGGGAGGACCTCCTACAATGAGCAGTTCTTC. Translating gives CASSQFRGRGRTSYNEQFF.

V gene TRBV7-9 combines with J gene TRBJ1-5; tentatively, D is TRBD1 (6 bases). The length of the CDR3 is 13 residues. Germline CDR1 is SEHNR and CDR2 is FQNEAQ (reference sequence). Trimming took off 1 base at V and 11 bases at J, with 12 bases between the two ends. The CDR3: CASSLGGDRTQHF. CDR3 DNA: TGTGCCAGCAGCTTAGGAGGCGACAGGACCCAGCATTTT.

CDR3 sequence: CASSPGGGYTYNEQFF. As DNA, the CDR3 is TGCGCCAGCAGCCCGGGGGGGGGCTACACCTACAATGAGCAGTTCTTC. V and J are TRBV5-1 and TRBJ2-1, with TRBD2 identical over 8 bases. The germline V gene has CDR1 SGHRS and CDR2 YFSETQ. The V and J ends lost 4 bases and 2 bases, in that order; junction bases with no gene match: 8. The CDR3 runs 16 residues. Looking up the rest from reference TRBV5-1 and TRBJ2-1 gives the full variable domain: KAGVTQTPRYLIKTRGQQVTLSCSPISGHRSVSWYQQTPGQGLQFLFEYFSETQRNKGNFPGRFSGRQFSNSRSEMNVSTLELGDSALYLCASSPGGGYTYNEQFFGPGTRLTVL.

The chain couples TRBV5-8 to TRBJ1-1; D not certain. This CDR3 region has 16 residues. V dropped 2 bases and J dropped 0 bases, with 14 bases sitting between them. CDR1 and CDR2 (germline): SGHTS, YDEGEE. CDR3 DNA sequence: TGTGCCAGCAGCTTCTCAGATGCGGCCCTGAACACTGAAGCTTTCTTT. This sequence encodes CASSFSDAALNTEAFF.

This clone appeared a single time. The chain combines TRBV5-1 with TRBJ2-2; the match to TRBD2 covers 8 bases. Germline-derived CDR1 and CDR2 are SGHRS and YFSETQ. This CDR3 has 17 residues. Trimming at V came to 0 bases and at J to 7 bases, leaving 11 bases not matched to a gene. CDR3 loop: CASSLGPGLGPIGELFF. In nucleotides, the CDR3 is TGCGCCAGCAGCTTGGGGCCGGGACTAGGACCCATCGGGGAGCTGTTTTTT.